The clone carrying this T cell receptor beta chain has only one observation. A quantity of roughly 0.5 to 1 ug RNA underwent reverse transcription using random hexamers. The TCR beta CDR3 was amplified by immunoSEQ multiplex PCR across 54 Vbeta, 13 Jbeta. TCRdb ran MiXCR on the immunoSEQ multiplex PCR reads and lists one entry per CDR3 protein. The data show approximately 190,000 distinct CDR3 sequences, with around 95% seen just once and roughly 0.098% held by the top ten. Germline CDR1 and CDR2: SGHNT and YYREEE (reference sequence). The CDR3 extends over 19 amino acids. Germline trimming cut 0 bases from V and 1 base from J; bases unmatched to any gene: 6. This specimen belongs to a study of CD8 T cells in Susac syndrome.

The chain is built from TRBV5-4 and TRBJ2-1; 14 bases are a match to TRBD2. The TCR originated in a human donor with Susac syndrome. The sequencing sample was made of CD4+ T cells from PBMCs. The CDR3 loop reads CASSLGLAGGPISYNEQFF. The CDR3 nucleotides read TGTGCCAGCAGCTTGGGACTAGCGGGGGGGCCAATTTCCTACAATGAGCAGTTCTTC.